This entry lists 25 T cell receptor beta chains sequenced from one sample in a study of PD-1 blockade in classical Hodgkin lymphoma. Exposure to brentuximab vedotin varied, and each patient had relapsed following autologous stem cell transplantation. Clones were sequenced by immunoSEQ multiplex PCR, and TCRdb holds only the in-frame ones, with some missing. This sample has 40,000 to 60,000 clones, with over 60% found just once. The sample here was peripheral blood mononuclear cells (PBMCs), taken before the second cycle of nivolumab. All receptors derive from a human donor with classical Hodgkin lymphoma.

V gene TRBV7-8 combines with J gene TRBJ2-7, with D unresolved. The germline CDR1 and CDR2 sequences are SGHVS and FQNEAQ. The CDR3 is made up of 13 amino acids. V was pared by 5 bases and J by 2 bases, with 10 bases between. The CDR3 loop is CASSPIIAYEQYF. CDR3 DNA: TGTGCCAGCAGCCCTATCATCGCCTACGAGCAGTACTTC.

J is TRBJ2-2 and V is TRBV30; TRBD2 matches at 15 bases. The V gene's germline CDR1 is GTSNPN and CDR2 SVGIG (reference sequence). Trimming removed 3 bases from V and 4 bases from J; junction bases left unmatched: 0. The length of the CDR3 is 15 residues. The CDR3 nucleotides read TGTGCCTGGAGGGGACTAGCGGGAGGCACCGGGGAGCTGTTTTTT. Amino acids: CAWRGLAGGTGELFF.

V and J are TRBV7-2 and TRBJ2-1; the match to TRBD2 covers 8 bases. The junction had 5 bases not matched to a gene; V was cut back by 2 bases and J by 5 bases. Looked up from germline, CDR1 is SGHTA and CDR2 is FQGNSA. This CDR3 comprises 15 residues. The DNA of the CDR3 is TGTGCCAGCAGCTTAATTAGCGGGGCTAACAATGAGCAGTTCTTC. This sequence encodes CASSLISGANNEQFF.

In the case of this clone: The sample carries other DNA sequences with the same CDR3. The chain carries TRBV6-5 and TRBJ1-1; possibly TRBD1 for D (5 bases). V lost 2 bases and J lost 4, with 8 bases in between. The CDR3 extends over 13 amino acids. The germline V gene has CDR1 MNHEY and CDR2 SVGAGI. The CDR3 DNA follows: TGTGCCAGCAGTTACAGCGGGGGCACTGAAGCTTTCTTT. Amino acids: CASSYSGGTEAFF.

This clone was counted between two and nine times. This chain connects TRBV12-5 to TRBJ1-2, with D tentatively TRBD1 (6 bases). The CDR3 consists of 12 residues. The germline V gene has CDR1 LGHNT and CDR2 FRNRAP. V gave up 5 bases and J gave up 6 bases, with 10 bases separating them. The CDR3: CASGNRENGYTF. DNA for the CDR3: TGTGCTAGTGGTAACAGGGAGAATGGCTACACCTTC.

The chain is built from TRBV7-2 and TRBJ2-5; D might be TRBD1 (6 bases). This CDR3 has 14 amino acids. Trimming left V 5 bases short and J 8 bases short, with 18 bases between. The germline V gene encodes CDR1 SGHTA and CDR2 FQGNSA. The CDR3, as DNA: TGTGCCAGCAGCGCCCGGGACAATCCATATACCCAGTACTTC. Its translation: CASSARDNPYTQYF.

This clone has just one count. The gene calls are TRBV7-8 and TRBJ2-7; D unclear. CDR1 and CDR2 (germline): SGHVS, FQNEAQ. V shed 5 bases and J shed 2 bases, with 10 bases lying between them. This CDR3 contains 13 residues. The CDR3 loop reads CASSLQPTYEQYF. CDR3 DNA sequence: TGTGCCAGCAGCCTACAGCCCACCTACGAGCAGTACTTC.

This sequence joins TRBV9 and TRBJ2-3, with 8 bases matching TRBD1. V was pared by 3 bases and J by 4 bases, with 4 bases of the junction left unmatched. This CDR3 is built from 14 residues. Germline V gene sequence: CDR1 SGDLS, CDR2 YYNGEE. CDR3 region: CASSGRQGSDTQYF. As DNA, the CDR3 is TGTGCCAGCAGCGGGAGACAGGGGTCAGATACGCAGTATTTT. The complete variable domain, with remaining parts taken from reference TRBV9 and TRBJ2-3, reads DSGVTQTPKHLITATGQRVTLRCSPRSGDLSVYWYQQSLDQGLQFLIQYYNGEERAKGNILERFSAQQFPDLHSELNLSSLELGDSALYFCASSGRQGSDTQYFGPGTRLTVL.

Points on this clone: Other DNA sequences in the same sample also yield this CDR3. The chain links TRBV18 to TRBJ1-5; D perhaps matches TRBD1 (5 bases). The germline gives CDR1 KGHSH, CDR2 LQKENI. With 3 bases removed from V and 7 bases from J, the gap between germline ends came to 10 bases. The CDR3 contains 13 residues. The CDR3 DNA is TGTGCCAGCTCACCCCCAACAGGCCAGCCCCAGCATTTT. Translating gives CASSPPTGQPQHF. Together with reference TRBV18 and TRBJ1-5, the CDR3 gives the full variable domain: NAGVMQNPRHLVRRRGQEARLRCSPMKGHSHVYWYRQLPEEGLKFMVYLQKENIIDESGMPKERFSAEFPKEGPSILRIQQVVRGDSAAYFCASSPPTGQPQHFGDGTRLSIL.

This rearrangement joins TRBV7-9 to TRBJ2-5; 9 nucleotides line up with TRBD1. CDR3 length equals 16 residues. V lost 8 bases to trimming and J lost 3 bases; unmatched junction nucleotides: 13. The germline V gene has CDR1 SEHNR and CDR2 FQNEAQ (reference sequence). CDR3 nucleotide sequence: TGTGCCAGCCACGCCCCCGCCGGGACAGGGAAAGAGACCCAGTACTTC. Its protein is CASHAPAGTGKETQYF.

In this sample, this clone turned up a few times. CDR3 in DNA: TGTGCCAGCAGCCCTCGCGGGAACACTGAAGCTTTCTTT. Translation gives CASSPRGNTEAFF. The chain employs TRBV7-9 and TRBJ1-1; D is unclear. Germline V gene sequence: CDR1 SEHNR, CDR2 FQNEAQ (reference sequence). V lost 5 bases to trimming and J lost 1 base, with 8 bases between them. The CDR3 consists of 13 residues.

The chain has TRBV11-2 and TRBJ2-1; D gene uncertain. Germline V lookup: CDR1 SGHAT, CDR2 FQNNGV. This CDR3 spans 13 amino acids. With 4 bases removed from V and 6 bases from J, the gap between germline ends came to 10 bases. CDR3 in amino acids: CASSSALFNEQFF. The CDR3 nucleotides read TGTGCCAGCAGCTCCGCACTTTTCAATGAGCAGTTCTTC.

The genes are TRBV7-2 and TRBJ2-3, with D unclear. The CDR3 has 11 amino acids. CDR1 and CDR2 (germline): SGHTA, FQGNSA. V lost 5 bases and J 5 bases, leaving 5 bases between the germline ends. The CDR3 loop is CASSPKDTQYF. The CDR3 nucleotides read TGTGCCAGCAGCCCAAAAGATACGCAGTATTTT.

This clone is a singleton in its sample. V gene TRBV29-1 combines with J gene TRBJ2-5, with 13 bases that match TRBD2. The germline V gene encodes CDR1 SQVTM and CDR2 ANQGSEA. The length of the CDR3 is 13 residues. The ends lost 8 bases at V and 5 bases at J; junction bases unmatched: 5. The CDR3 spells CSSRTSGGETQYF. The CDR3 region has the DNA TGCAGCTCGCGGACTAGCGGGGGCGAGACCCAGTACTTC. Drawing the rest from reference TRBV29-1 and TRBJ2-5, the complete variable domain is SAVISQKPSRDICQRGTSLTIQCQVDSQVTMMFWYRQQPGQSLTLIATANQGSEATYESGFVIDKFPISRPNLTFSTLTVSNMSPEDSSIYLCSSRTSGGETQYFGPGTRLLVL.

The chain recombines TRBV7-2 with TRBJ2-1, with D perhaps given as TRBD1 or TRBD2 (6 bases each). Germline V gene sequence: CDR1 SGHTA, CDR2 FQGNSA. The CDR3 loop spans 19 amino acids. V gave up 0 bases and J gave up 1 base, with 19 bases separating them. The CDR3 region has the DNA TGTGCCAGCAGCTTAGCTGGGGGGCTCAAGCTCAGTTCCTACAATGAGCAGTTCTTC. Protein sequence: CASSLAGGLKLSSYNEQFF.

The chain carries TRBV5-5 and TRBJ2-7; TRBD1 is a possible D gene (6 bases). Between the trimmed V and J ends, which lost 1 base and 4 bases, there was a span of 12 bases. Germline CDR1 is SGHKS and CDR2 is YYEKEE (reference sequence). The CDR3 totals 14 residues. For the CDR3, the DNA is TGTGCCAGCAGCTTGCAGGGGACCCCTTACGAGCAGTACTTC. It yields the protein CASSLQGTPYEQYF. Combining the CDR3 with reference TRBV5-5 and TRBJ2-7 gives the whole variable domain DAGVTQSPTHLIKTRGQQVTLRCSPISGHKSVSWYQQVLGQGPQFIFQYYEKEERGRGNFPDRFSARQFPNYSSELNVNALLLGDSALYLCASSLQGTPYEQYFGPGTRLTVT.

CDR3 protein: CASTPSGRTDTQYF. The CDR3 DNA sequence: TGTGCCAGCACCCCTAGCGGGCGCACAGATACGCAGTATTTT. The rearrangement links TRBV6-5 to TRBJ2-3; 8 bases are a match to TRBD2. The CDR3 is made up of 14 amino acids. Germline loops: CDR1 MNHEY, CDR2 SVGAGI. J was trimmed by 1 base and V by 7 bases; bases with no gene match: 4.

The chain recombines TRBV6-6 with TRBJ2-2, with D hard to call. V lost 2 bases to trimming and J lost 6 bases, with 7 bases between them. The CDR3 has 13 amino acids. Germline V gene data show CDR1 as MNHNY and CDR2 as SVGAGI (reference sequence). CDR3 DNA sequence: TGTGCCAGCAGTTACAGGGTCTCCGGGGAGCTGTTTTTT. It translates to CASSYRVSGELFF.

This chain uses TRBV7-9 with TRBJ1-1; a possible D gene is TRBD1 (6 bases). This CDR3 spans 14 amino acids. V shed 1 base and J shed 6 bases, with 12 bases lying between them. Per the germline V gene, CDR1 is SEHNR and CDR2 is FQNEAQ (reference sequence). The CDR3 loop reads CASSLETGTSEAFF. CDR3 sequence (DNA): TGTGCCAGCAGCTTAGAAACCGGGACATCTGAAGCTTTCTTT.

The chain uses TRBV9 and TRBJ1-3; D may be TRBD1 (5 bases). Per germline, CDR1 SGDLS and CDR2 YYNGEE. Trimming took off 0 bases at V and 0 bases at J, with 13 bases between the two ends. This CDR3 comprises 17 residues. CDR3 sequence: CASSVAGTGRSGNTIYF. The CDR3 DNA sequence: TGTGCCAGCAGCGTAGCTGGTACAGGCCGCTCTGGAAACACCATATATTTT.

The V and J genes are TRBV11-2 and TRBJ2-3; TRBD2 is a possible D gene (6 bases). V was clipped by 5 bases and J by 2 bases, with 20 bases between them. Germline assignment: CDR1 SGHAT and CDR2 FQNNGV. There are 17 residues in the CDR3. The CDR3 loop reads CASSPCRREYFTDTQYF. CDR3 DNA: TGTGCCAGCAGCCCGTGTAGGAGGGAGTACTTCACAGATACGCAGTATTTT.

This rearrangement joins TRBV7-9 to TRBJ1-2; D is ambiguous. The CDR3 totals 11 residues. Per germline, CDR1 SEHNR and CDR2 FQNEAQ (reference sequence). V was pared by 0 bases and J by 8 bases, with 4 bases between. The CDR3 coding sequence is TGTGCCAGCAGCTTAGCACAGGGCTACACCTTC. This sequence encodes CASSLAQGYTF.

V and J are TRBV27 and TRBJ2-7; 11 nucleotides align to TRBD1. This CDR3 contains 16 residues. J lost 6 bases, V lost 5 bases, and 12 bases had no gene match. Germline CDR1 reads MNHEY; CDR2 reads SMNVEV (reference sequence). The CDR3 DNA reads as TGTGCCAGCAGTGTAACCCTAGGGGACAGGGGGGTCGAGCAGTACTTC. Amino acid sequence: CASSVTLGDRGVEQYF.

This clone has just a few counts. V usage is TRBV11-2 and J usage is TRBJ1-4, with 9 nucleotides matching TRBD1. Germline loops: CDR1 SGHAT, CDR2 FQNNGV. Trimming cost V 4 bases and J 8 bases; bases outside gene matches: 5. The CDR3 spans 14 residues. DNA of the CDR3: TGTGCCAGCAGCTCCGGGACAGGGAACGAAAAACTGTTTTTT. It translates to CASSSGTGNEKLFF.

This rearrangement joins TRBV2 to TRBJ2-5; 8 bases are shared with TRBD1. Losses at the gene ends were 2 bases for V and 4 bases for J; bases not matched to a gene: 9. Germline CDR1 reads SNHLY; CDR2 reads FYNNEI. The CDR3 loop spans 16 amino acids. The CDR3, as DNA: TGTGCCAGCAGTGAACCGTATGGCAGGGGGCCAGAGACCCAGTACTTC. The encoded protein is CASSEPYGRGPETQYF.